The T cell receptor beta chain described here comes from a study of spatial heterogeneity in lung cancer. The wider study: Detected beta-chain sequences consistently exceeded alpha-chain sequences. Study findings and constraints: Relative to follow-up, resection was when ubiquitous expanded tumor TCRs appeared more in blood.

Of note for this clonotype: Its antigen is unknown.

A unique molecular identifier was carried by every single TCR cDNA molecule. TCRdb analysed the 5' RACE reads with MiXCR anew, one entry per CDR3 protein. This table has tens of thousands of distinct CDR3 sequences, about 12% appearing once. This CDR3 is 14 amino acids long. Germline lookup yields CDR1 DFQATT and CDR2 SNEGSKA (reference sequence). Trimming pared 5 bases from V and 3 bases from J, leaving 16 bases between. Time point reported: sample taken at primary tumor resection. TCRs were sequenced from unsorted whole RNA of tumor, nontumor lung or PBMC. The TCR comes from a male donor with early-stage non-small cell lung cancer. Sequences were derived from PBMCs, sampled at surgery. V usage is TRBV20-1 and J usage is TRBJ1-1; weak D call: TRBD1 (6 bases). CDR3 loop: CSAYQQGRDTEAFF. The CDR3, as DNA: TGCAGTGCTTACCAACAGGGCCGGGACACTGAAGCTTTCTTT.